This entry concerns a single TCR beta chain. Its antigen is currently unknown. This sample was taken from a study of graft-versus-host responses after intestinal transplantation. Overall study context: Recipients got multivisceral, liver-intestinal, or isolated intestinal transplants. Induction using anti-thymocyte globulin, followed by tacrolimus and steroids for 2 to 4 years, was given to all recipients. Study findings and constraints: Early declines in HvG clones that occurred post-transplant were associated with peak circulating GvH clone levels. Some GvH clones were seen earlier in gut or blood, suggesting intestinal origin.

Generated by immunoSEQ multiplex PCR, the TCRdb table keeps only in-frame clones and is missing some. This sample has 110,000 to 150,000 clones; approximately 91% occur once, and the top ten carry about 0.19%. The CDR3 is made up of 14 amino acids. The ends were cut back, 2 bases at V and 2 bases at J, with 10 bases in the middle. Germline V gene data show CDR1 as SGHTA and CDR2 as FQGNSA. This TCR derives from a human donor who received an intestinal transplant. The sample here was unstimulated CD4+ T cells sorted from spleen or lymph node cells, taken before intestinal transplant. V usage is TRBV7-2 and J usage is TRBJ2-7, with D unresolved. Here the CDR3 reads CASSLLGGAYEQYF. CDR3 DNA sequence: TGTGCCAGCAGCTTACTCGGCGGAGCCTACGAGCAGTACTTC.